The present T cell receptor (beta chain) was sequenced within a study of blood T cell repertoires in COVID-19. Study as a whole: Both acute and convalescent COVID-19 samples were obtained from the United States, Italy and Spain. Sources were T cells, B-cell-depleted T cells, or PBMCs; the material itself was cDNA or gDNA.

The ends were cut back, 6 bases at V and 4 bases at J, with 10 bases in the middle. The CDR3 sequence is 14 residues long. Germline V gene sequence: CDR1 SNHLY, CDR2 FYNNEI. Authors' data handling: Estimation of nucleated cell counts relied on the amplification of reference gene primers. Clones were read by immunoSEQ multiplex PCR, and TCRdb kept only the in-frame ones, dropping some. D and trimming come from the DNA, and the V and J calls and clone size come from that table. The sample has around 130,000 clones, around 82% seen once; the top ten hold 9.5% to 13%. Source material: peripheral blood. This sequence originates from a human donor in a cohort sampled during active COVID-19. This sequence joins TRBV2 and TRBJ1-6, with unresolved D. In nucleotides, the CDR3 is TGTGCCAGCAGGGACGGGGATTATAATTCACCCCTCCACTTT. Protein sequence: CASRDGDYNSPLHF.